Presented here are 25 T cell receptor beta chains from one specimen sequenced in a study of tumor and adjacent non-tumor tissue in lung cancer. The library came from three nested PCR rounds adapted from ARM-PCR protocols. TCRdb ran MiXCR on the multiplex PCR reads and lists one entry per CDR3 protein. This repertoire shows fewer than 100,000 distinct CDR3 sequences, around 70% found once; its top ten account for 8% to 10%. RNA was extracted from bulk tissue without any cell sorting. The specimen sequenced was lung tumor tissue. The receptors were gathered from a woman in her thirties or forties with non-small cell lung cancer.

For this clonotype: A much larger clone differs by one base, so this may be a read error. As the CDR3 is not closed by the conserved phenylalanine or tryptophan, this likely results from a read error. The V call is TRBV15, the J call TRBJ2-4; 10 nucleotides line up with TRBD1. The J segment lost 8 bases and the V segment lost 0 bases, leaving 7 bases of the junction unmatched. The length of the CDR3 is 16 residues. Germline-derived CDR1 and CDR2 are LNHNV and YYDKDF (reference sequence). The CDR3 region has the DNA TGTGCCACCAGCAGAGATTTGGGACAGGGGATGGACATTCAGTACTTA. This sequence encodes CATSRDLGQGMDIQYL.

This clonotype is judged medium-sized (0.01 to 0.1%). The chain uses TRBV11-2 and TRBJ2-6, with D uncertain. Germline values: CDR1 SGHAT, CDR2 FQNNGV. CDR3 size: 15 residues. Trimming took off 6 bases at V and 1 base at J, with 10 bases between the two ends. Here the CDR3 reads CASSFTVSGANVLTF. The CDR3 coding sequence is TGTGCCAGCAGTTTCACAGTGTCTGGGGCCAACGTCCTGACTTTC.

A remark on this clonotype: A much larger clone differs from this one at a single base, so this may be a read error. This chain joins TRBV20-1 and TRBJ2-1; D is possibly TRBD2 (6 bases). CDR1 and CDR2 from the germline V gene are DFQATT and SNEGSKA (reference sequence). This CDR3 comprises 14 residues. The CDR3 DNA sequence: TGCAGTGCTAGGTCCCCGGCGGGGTACAATAAGCAGTTCTTC. It encodes CSARSPAGYNKQFF.

Of note for this clonotype: No conserved phenylalanine or tryptophan is present at the end of the CDR3, so a read error is the likely explanation. The chain recombines TRBV11-2 with TRBJ1-6; D gene uncertain. The CDR3 is 15 amino acids. From germline, CDR1 is SGHAT and CDR2 FQNNGV. The CDR3 region has the DNA TGTGCCAACAGCTTAGGCTCGGGGAATAATTCACCCCTCCACTCT. It codes for CANSLGSGNNSPLHS.

Regarding this clonotype: The junction departs from germline at one end; a sequencing error may be responsible. The genes are TRBV6-5 and TRBJ1-2, with D possibly being TRBD1 (5 bases). Germline values: CDR1 MNHEY, CDR2 SVGAGI. CDR3 length: 15 residues. CDR3 in amino acids: CASSYGAGSDYGYSF. The CDR3 coding sequence is TGTGCCAGTAGTTACGGGGCAGGATCTGACTATGGCTACAGCTTC.

This chain uses TRBV4-1 with TRBJ2-2; D is unresolved. Germline V gene data show CDR1 as MGHRA and CDR2 as YSYEKL. The length of the CDR3 is 16 residues. The CDR3 reads CTNSQEWATNTGELFF. DNA for the CDR3: TGCACCAACAGCCAAGAATGGGCTACGAACACCGGGGAGCTGTTTTTT.

This clonotype was counted many times. CDR3: CASSSNGTPKDEQYF. CDR3 nucleotides: TGCGCCAGCAGCTCGAACGGGACACCGAAAGACGAGCAGTACTTC. The chain is built from TRBV5-1 and TRBJ2-7; TRBD1 might be the D (6 bases). Germline V gives CDR1 SGHRS, CDR2 YFSETQ. Trimming shortened V by 3 bases and J by 5 bases, and 18 bases separated the two germline ends. The CDR3 extends over 15 amino acids.

To note about this clonotype: One junction end does not reproduce the germline sequence, and a read error may be involved. This chain uses TRBV11-2 with TRBJ1-5; D is possibly TRBD1 or TRBD2 (5 bases each). TRBJ2-3 explains the end of the DNA better; the J call may be wrong. The CDR3 loop spans 13 amino acids. Germline loops: CDR1 SGHAT, CDR2 FQNNGV. CDR3 coding DNA: TGTACCAGCAGCTTACTGGGGGATCAACCCCAGTATTTT. It yields the protein CTSSLLGDQPQYF.

A remark on this clonotype: This could be a read error, since a much larger clone is one nucleotide away. The chain is built from TRBV19 and TRBJ1-2, with TRBD1 identical over 11 bases. Per the germline V gene, CDR1 is LNHDA and CDR2 is SQIVND (reference sequence). This CDR3 comprises 17 residues. CDR3 nucleotide sequence: TGTGCCAGTAGTGTTGCGGACAGGGGGCGATTGAACTATGACTACACCTTC. This gives the protein CASSVADRGRLNYDYTF.

Of note for this clonotype: An end of the junction does not agree with germline; a read error may underlie this. V gene TRBV29-1 combines with J gene TRBJ2-6, with D possibly being TRBD1 or TRBD2 (6 bases each). The CDR3 extends over 15 amino acids. Germline values: CDR1 SQVTM, CDR2 ANQGSEA. The CDR3 here is CSIDSGGSGANVLTF. CDR3 in DNA: TGCAGCATTGATTCCGGGGGCTCTGGGGCTAACGTCCTAACTTTC.

This clonotype was recorded a few times. A much larger clone sits a single nucleotide away, making a read error possible. The chain couples TRBV20-1 to TRBJ1-2; 8 bases are a match to TRBD1. J gave up 7 bases and V 7 bases, and 17 bases lay outside the gene matches. The CDR3 totals 15 residues. The V gene's germline CDR1 is DFQATT and CDR2 SNEGSKA (reference sequence). The CDR3 DNA sequence: TGCAGTGTACGAAACGACAGGGGTTCCCGGGCTGGCTACACCTTC. Translated, it gives CSVRNDRGSRAGYTF.

The chain joins TRBV9 to TRBJ2-1; D is tentatively TRBD1 or TRBD2 (5 bases each). With 0 bases removed from V and 9 bases from J, the gap between germline ends came to 13 bases. Germline CDR1 reads SGDLS; CDR2 reads YYNGEE. The CDR3 totals 14 residues. This CDR3 reads CASSVATGRSEQFF. The CDR3 bases are TGTGCCAGCAGCGTAGCCACGGGGCGGTCTGAGCAGTTCTTC.

In this sample, this clonotype turned up a few times. The junction and the germline gene differ at one end; a read error may be behind it. This rearrangement joins TRBV11-2 to TRBJ2-3, with 10 bases aligning to TRBD2. Germline assignment: CDR1 SGHAT and CDR2 FQNNGV. The CDR3 length is 17 residues. The CDR3: CASSLVASGRDGDTQYF. CDR3 DNA sequence: TGTGCCAGCAGTTTAGTTGCTAGCGGGAGAGATGGAGATACGCAGTATTTT.

Points on this clonotype: At one end the junction does not follow the germline gene, possibly because of a read error. The rearrangement links TRBV20-1 to TRBJ2-1; D gene unclear. The CDR3 sequence is 13 residues long. CDR1 is DFQATT and CDR2 is SNEGSKA in the germline V gene (reference sequence). The CDR3 sequence: CSARVIAGNVQLF. The CDR3 nucleotides read TGCAGTGCTAGGGTCATCGCTGGGAATGTGCAGCTCTTC.

Worth noting for this clonotype: A read error is possible here, since a much larger clone lies one base away. This chain links TRBV30 with TRBJ2-1; 10 nucleotides agree with TRBD2. Germline values: CDR1 GTSNPN, CDR2 SVGIG (reference sequence). This CDR3 is 16 amino acids long. After removal of 1 base from V and 3 bases from J, the junction contained 6 bases not matched to a gene. CDR3: CAWSEWRLAGYNEQFF. The CDR3 bases are TGTGCCTGGAGTGAGTGGCGACTAGCGGGCTACAATGAGCAGTTCTTC.

As to this clonotype: A read error may explain this, as a much larger clone is one base away. The chain couples TRBV30 to TRBJ1-4, with D possibly matching TRBD1 (5 bases). This CDR3 is built from 15 residues. Germline CDR1 reads GTSNPN; CDR2 reads SVGIG (reference sequence). The CDR3 spells CALSVLGGTNEKLFF. Here the CDR3 DNA reads TGTGCCTTGAGTGTACTTGGGGGGACTAATGAAAAACTGTTTTTT.

Details on this clonotype: This may be a read error: a much more frequent sequence differs by one nucleotide. This sequence joins TRBV20-1 and TRBJ2-1, with D maybe TRBD2 (7 bases). Germline CDR1 is DFQATT and CDR2 is SNEGSKA (reference sequence). The CDR3 is 12 residues long. In DNA, the CDR3 is TGCAGTGCTAGGGGGGGGGGCAATGAGCACTTCTTC. This codes for CSARGGGNEHFF.

With respect to this clonotype: The junction does not match germline at one end; this may be a read error. The genes are TRBV11-2 and TRBJ2-3, with D possibly matching TRBD2 (5 bases). CDR3 length equals 16 residues. Germline loops: CDR1 SGHAT, CDR2 FQNNGV. CDR3 sequence reads: CASSLACSASTDTQYF. The CDR3 DNA reads TGTGCCAGCAGTTTAGCGTGTAGCGCTAGCACAGATACACAGTATTTT.

About this clonotype: A read error is possible here, since a much larger clone lies one base away. The V and J genes are TRBV7-8 and TRBJ2-6; D not resolved. CDR1 and CDR2 (germline): SGHVS, FQNEAQ. Trimming took 1 base from V and 0 from J, leaving 7 bases between them. CDR3 length: 16 amino acids. CDR3 region: CASSLVIGSGANVLTF. As DNA, the CDR3 is TGTGCCAGCAGCTTAGTCATCGGCTCTGGGGCCAACGTCCTGACTTTC.

The chain carries TRBV10-3 and TRBJ2-3, with 11 bases aligning to TRBD2. Germline values: CDR1 ENHRY, CDR2 SYGVKD. The CDR3 is made up of 15 amino acids. V was clipped by 4 bases and J by 5 bases; unmatched bases: 5. The CDR3: CAISVAGGHGDTQYF. DNA of the CDR3: TGTGCCATCAGTGTAGCGGGGGGGCATGGAGATACGCAGTATTTT.

With regard to this clonotype: The missing conserved phenylalanine or tryptophan at the end of this CDR3 makes a read error likely. V gene TRBV11-2 combines with J gene TRBJ2-1, with 12 positions matching TRBD2. Germline V gene lookup returns CDR1 SGHAT and CDR2 FQNNGV. The V and J ends lost 2 bases and 7 bases, in that order; junction bases with no gene match: 6. This CDR3 has 16 amino acids. CDR3 nucleotide sequence: TGTGCCAGCAGCTTACTAGCGGGGGGGCTCTATAATGAGCAGTTCGTC. It encodes CASSLLAGGLYNEQFV.

This sequence joins TRBV10-3 and TRBJ1-4; D ambiguous. The CDR3 runs 14 residues. V was cut by 3 bases and J by 6 bases, with 11 bases left in between. Per germline, CDR1 ENHRY and CDR2 SYGVKD. This CDR3 reads CAISDERRDEKLFF. The CDR3 nucleotides read TGTGCCATCAGTGACGAGAGAAGAGATGAAAAACTGTTTTTT.

On this clonotype itself: An end of the junction does not agree with germline; a read error may underlie this. The V call is TRBV4-2, the J call TRBJ1-3; TRBD1 matches 7 bases. In germline, CDR1 is LGHNA, CDR2 YNFKEQ. The CDR3 has 16 amino acids. In nucleotides, the CDR3 is TGTGTCAGCAGCCCGCATCAGGGGGATAGAAGAAACACCATATATTTT. Its protein product is CVSSPHQGDRRNTIYF.

Note on this clonotype: This clone may be a read error of a much larger clone one base away. This sequence joins TRBV6-5 and TRBJ1-1; unclear D gene. The CDR3 has 15 residues. Germline V gene data show CDR1 as MNHEY and CDR2 as SVGAGI. Trimming cost V 0 bases and J 5 bases, with 13 bases left between them. CDR3 sequence reads: CASSYSIWDGTEAFF. In DNA, the CDR3 is TGTGCCAGCAGTTACTCGATTTGGGATGGAACTGAAGCTTTCTTT.

This clonotype was recorded many times. The chain uses TRBV14 and TRBJ1-1; D gene ambiguous. This CDR3 region has 11 residues. Per the germline V gene, CDR1 is SGHDN and CDR2 is FVKESK. The V gene lost 3 bases and the J gene lost 4 bases, with 3 bases spanning the gap. The CDR3 protein is CASSHSTEAFF. CDR3 DNA: TGTGCCAGCAGCCATTCCACTGAAGCTTTCTTT.